This T cell receptor (beta chain) was captured by sequencing in a study of T cells in women clearing cervical HPV infection. On the study more broadly: Cases: HPV16-related CIN3 or worse on histology, a couple of invasive cancers. Study results and caveats: Effector/memory and HPV-specific T cells were not isolated, and association timing is unknown.

MY09/MY11 PCR detected cervical HPV DNA; dot-blot assigned genotypes. Germline lookup yields CDR1 KGHSH and CDR2 LQKENI. The V and J ends lost 5 bases and 4 bases respectively, with 11 bases between them. The CDR3 is 13 residues long. With respect to this clone: What it recognizes is unknown. The read is 3 residues too short to cover the CDR3 end, so that end is filled in from the germline J gene.

The method was immunoSEQ multiplex PCR; TCRdb's version includes in-frame clones alone and lacks a portion of them. Reported are tens of thousands of clones; the ten largest clones contain approximately 24%. This TCR was recovered from a woman between 18 and 70 years old with a cervical HPV16 infection that either progressed to CIN3+ or cleared (not recorded which). The rearrangement joins TRBV18 to TRBJ1-1, with D unresolved. Sequenced: blood buffy coat. CDR3 bases read: TGTGCCAGCTCAGAAGCTGCGGGCACTGAA. Translating it yields CASSEAAGTE. The whole CDR3 sequence reads CASSEAAGTEAFF.